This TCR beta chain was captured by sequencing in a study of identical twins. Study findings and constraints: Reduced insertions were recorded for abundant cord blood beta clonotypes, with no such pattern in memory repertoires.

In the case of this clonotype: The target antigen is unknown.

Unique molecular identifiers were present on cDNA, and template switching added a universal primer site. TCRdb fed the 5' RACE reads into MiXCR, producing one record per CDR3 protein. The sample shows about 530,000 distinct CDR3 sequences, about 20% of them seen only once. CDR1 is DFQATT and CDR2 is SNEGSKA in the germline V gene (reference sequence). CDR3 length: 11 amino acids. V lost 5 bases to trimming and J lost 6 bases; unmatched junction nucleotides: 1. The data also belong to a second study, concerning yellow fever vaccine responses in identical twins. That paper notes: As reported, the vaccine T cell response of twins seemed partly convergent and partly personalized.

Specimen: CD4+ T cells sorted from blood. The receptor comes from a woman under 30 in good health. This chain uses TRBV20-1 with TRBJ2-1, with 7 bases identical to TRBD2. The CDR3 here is CSAGGSNEQFF. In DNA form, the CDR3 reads TGCAGTGCTGGCGGGAGCAATGAGCAGTTCTTC.